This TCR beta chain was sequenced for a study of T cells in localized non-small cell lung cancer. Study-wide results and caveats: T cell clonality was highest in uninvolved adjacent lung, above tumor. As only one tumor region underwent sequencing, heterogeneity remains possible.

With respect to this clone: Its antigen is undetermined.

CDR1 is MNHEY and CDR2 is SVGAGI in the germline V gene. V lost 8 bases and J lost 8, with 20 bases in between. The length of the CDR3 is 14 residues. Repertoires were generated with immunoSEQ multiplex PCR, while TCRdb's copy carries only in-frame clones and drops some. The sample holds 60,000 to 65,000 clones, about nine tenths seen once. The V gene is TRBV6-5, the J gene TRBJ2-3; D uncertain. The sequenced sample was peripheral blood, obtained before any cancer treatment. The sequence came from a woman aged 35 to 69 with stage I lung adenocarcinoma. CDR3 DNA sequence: TGTGCCAGCCGAACCCGGGTCGAAACCGGTACGCAGTATTTT. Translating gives CASRTRVETGTQYF.